These 25 T cell receptor beta chains originate from one sample sequenced in a study of blood T cell repertoires in COVID-19. Only in-frame clones appear in the TCRdb table, and some are missing; sequencing was by immunoSEQ multiplex PCR. The sample carries approximately 120,000 clones, over 60% recorded once. Sequencing used peripheral blood. The receptor set was obtained from a man aged 40-49 years with active or convalescent COVID-19.

The CDR3 is CASKEVYNSPLHF. CDR3 bases: TGTGCCAGCAAGGAGGTCTATAATTCACCCCTCCACTTT. The rearrangement joins TRBV6-5 to TRBJ1-6; D remains ambiguous. V lost 7 bases, J lost 3 bases, and 7 bases lay in between. The CDR3 is 13 amino acids. In germline, CDR1 is MNHEY, CDR2 SVGAGI.

V usage is TRBV5-1 and J usage is TRBJ2-1, with 7 bases matching TRBD2. CDR1 SGHRS and CDR2 YFSETQ come from the germline V gene. CDR3 length equals 14 residues. V gave up 4 bases and J gave up 9 bases; unmatched junction bases: 10. The CDR3 here is CASSRDTSVGEQFF. DNA for the CDR3: TGCGCCAGCAGCCGAGATACTAGCGTGGGTGAGCAGTTCTTC.

The chain combines TRBV18 with TRBJ1-6, with D possibly matching TRBD1 (5 bases). This CDR3 has 17 amino acids. CDR1 is KGHSH, CDR2 LQKENI, per germline. The V end lost 1 base, the J end lost 10 bases, and 20 bases lay between the germline ends. The CDR3 nucleotides are TGTGCCAGCTCACCACAGAGGACACAAGGGGCTCGGTCACCCCTCCACTTT. Its protein is CASSPQRTQGARSPLHF.

J is TRBJ1-2 and V is TRBV11-2; TRBD1 matches 7 bases. Trimming cost V 5 bases and J 4 bases; bases outside gene matches: 7. Germline V gene data show CDR1 as SGHAT and CDR2 as FQNNGV. CDR3 size: 14 residues. The DNA for the CDR3 is TGTGCCAGCAGCCGGGACAGCCTTACCTATGGCTACACCTTC. It is translated as CASSRDSLTYGYTF.

The chain combines TRBV3-1 (or the pseudogene TRBV3-2) with TRBJ1-2; no clear D gene. The CDR3 runs to 16 residues. In germline, CDR1 is LGHDT, CDR2 YNNKEL (reference sequence). Deletions cut 0 bases from V and 6 bases from J, with 17 bases between. The CDR3 region is CASSQDSSWAVDGYTF. CDR3 DNA: TGTGCCAGCAGCCAAGATAGTTCGTGGGCAGTTGATGGCTACACCTTC.

The chain is built from TRBV3-1 (or the pseudogene TRBV3-2) and TRBJ2-1, with D possibly matching TRBD1 (6 bases). Germline values: CDR1 LGHDT, CDR2 YNNKEL (reference sequence). The germline V and J ends were trimmed by 1 base and 9 bases, with 16 bases remaining between them. The CDR3 has 15 residues. The DNA for the CDR3 is TGTGCCAGCAGCCAAGTGGGGGCGCAGATCGGTGAGCAGTTCTTC. Protein sequence: CASSQVGAQIGEQFF.

The genes are TRBV24-1 and TRBJ2-6; 9 bases are shared with TRBD1. The CDR3 covers 18 residues. CDR1 and CDR2 from the germline V gene are KGHDR and SFDVKD. Trimming removed 4 bases from V and 0 bases from J; junction bases left unmatched: 6. The CDR3 sequence: CATSEFGTGSSGANVLTF. The CDR3 DNA sequence: TGTGCCACCAGTGAATTCGGGACAGGGAGCTCTGGGGCCAACGTCCTGACTTTC.

The rearrangement joins TRBV5-4 to TRBJ2-1; 13 nucleotides align to TRBD2. The germline V gene encodes CDR1 SGHNT and CDR2 YYREEE (reference sequence). The CDR3 is 15 residues long. V lost 2 bases to trimming and J lost 9 bases; unmatched junction nucleotides: 5. The CDR3 loop reads CASSLGLAGEAEQFF. CDR3 nucleotide sequence: TGTGCCAGCAGCTTAGGACTAGCGGGAGAGGCTGAGCAGTTCTTC.

The chain links TRBV12-3 or TRBV12-4 to TRBJ1-2; D is perhaps TRBD1 (5 bases). This CDR3 has 13 amino acids. With 5 bases removed from V and 4 bases from J, the gap between germline ends came to 11 bases. CDR3 DNA: TGTGCCAGCAGTCGCAGGGAGGTCTATGGCTACACCTTC. It encodes CASSRREVYGYTF.

The gene calls are TRBV6-5 and TRBJ2-7; D remains unclear. Trimming took off 5 bases at V and 3 bases at J, with 11 bases between the two ends. Looked up from germline, CDR1 is MNHEY and CDR2 is SVGAGI. This CDR3 has 13 residues. In DNA form, the CDR3 reads TGTGCCAGCAGTCGGCAGGTAGACTACGAGCAGTACTTC. It is translated as CASSRQVDYEQYF.

CDR3: CASSLPGTGREKLFF. DNA for the CDR3: TGTGCCAGCAGCTTACCCGGGACAGGGCGAGAAAAACTGTTTTTT. The chain links TRBV5-6 to TRBJ1-4; 9 positions agree with TRBD1. This CDR3 is built from 15 residues. The germline V gene encodes CDR1 SGHDT and CDR2 YYEEEE. V gave up 2 bases and J gave up 8 bases; unmatched junction bases: 7.

This chain joins TRBV30 and TRBJ2-7; D gene ambiguous. In germline, CDR1 is GTSNPN, CDR2 SVGIG (reference sequence). This CDR3 is built from 11 residues. V gave up 2 bases and J gave up 3 bases, with 5 bases separating them. The CDR3, as DNA: TGTGCCTGGAGTCTAAACTACGAGCAGTACTTC. It is translated as CAWSLNYEQYF.

The CDR3 here is CASSRTGAHTIYF. Here the CDR3 DNA reads TGTGCCAGCAGTCGGACAGGTGCACACACCATATATTTT. This sequence joins TRBV6-5 and TRBJ1-3; 7 positions match TRBD1. Trimming at V came to 5 bases and at J to 8 bases, leaving 6 bases not matched to a gene. Per the germline V gene, CDR1 is MNHEY and CDR2 is SVGAGI. The CDR3 has 13 residues.

The chain carries TRBV29-1 and TRBJ2-1; 7 positions match TRBD2. Trimming took 5 bases from V and 0 from J; bases not matched to a gene: 7. The length of the CDR3 is 15 residues. Germline CDR1 and CDR2: SQVTM and ANQGSEA. The CDR3 DNA reads as TGCAGCGTTCACTCCGCTAGCGGCTCCTACAATGAGCAGTTCTTC. Protein: CSVHSASGSYNEQFF.

The V call is TRBV14, the J call TRBJ1-1; the D gene is possibly TRBD1 (5 bases). The CDR3 runs 12 residues. Deletions cut 0 bases from V and 10 bases from J, with 9 bases between. CDR1 is SGHDN and CDR2 is FVKESK in the germline V gene. The CDR3 nucleotides are TGTGCCAGCAGCCAAGATTGGGGGGGAGCTTTCTTT. Its protein is CASSQDWGGAFF.

This chain's CDR3 is CASSPQQGSYEQYF. CDR3 bases: TGTGCCAGCAGCCCACAACAGGGTTCCTACGAGCAGTACTTC. The rearrangement uses TRBV16 and TRBJ2-7; TRBD1 might be the D (6 bases). The CDR3 is 14 amino acids. Germline loops: CDR1 KGHSY, CDR2 FQNENV. Trimming removed 4 bases at V and 1 base at J, with 11 bases between.

CDR3 region: CASRQGHQPQHF. The CDR3, as DNA: TGTGCCAGCAGGCAGGGCCATCAGCCCCAGCATTTT. This chain joins TRBV6-5 and TRBJ1-5, with a weak D call TRBD1 (5 bases). This CDR3 spans 12 amino acids. V was cut by 6 bases and J by 5 bases, with 8 bases left in between. Germline V gene data show CDR1 as MNHEY and CDR2 as SVGAGI.

V usage is TRBV6-2 or TRBV6-3 and J usage is TRBJ1-1; D is unclear. CDR3 length equals 15 residues. Trimming shortened V by 5 bases and J by 4 bases, and 17 bases separated the two germline ends. Germline CDR1 reads MNHEY; CDR2 reads SVGEGT. The CDR3 loop is CASSPGFTGSTEAFF. CDR3 sequence (DNA): TGTGCCAGCAGTCCGGGATTTACGGGGAGCACTGAAGCTTTCTTT.

The rearrangement joins TRBV27 to TRBJ2-1; D gene ambiguous. Looked up from germline, CDR1 is MNHEY and CDR2 is SMNVEV (reference sequence). There are 13 residues in the CDR3. V was clipped by 2 bases and J by 4 bases, with 6 bases between them. CDR3 coding DNA: TGTGCCAGCAGTTTACGTAGTTACAATGAGCAGTTCTTC. Protein sequence: CASSLRSYNEQFF.

V usage is TRBV7-9 and J usage is TRBJ1-4, with D unresolved. The CDR3 consists of 15 residues. V was shortened by 5 bases and J by 8 bases, with 18 bases between the two germline ends. Germline V gives CDR1 SEHNR, CDR2 FQNEAQ (reference sequence). The CDR3 protein is CASSPVEGVGEKLFF. The CDR3 DNA reads as TGTGCCAGCAGCCCGGTGGAGGGTGTGGGGGAAAAACTGTTTTTT.

The chain recombines TRBV12-5 with TRBJ2-7; perhaps TRBD1 as D (6 bases). The CDR3 covers 13 residues. Per the germline V gene, CDR1 is LGHNT and CDR2 is FRNRAP. Trimming shortened V by 1 base and J by 9 bases, and 13 bases separated the two germline ends. CDR3 sequence (DNA): TGTGCTAGTGGTTTGGGACAGGTCGTTACGCAGTACTTC. Its protein is CASGLGQVVTQYF.

This chain uses TRBV19 with TRBJ1-2; 8 bases are shared with TRBD1. The germline V gene encodes CDR1 LNHDA and CDR2 SQIVND (reference sequence). This CDR3 has 14 residues. V shed 7 bases and J 5 bases; nucleotides not matched to a gene: 9. CDR3 sequence reads: CASTPGGLGYGYTF. Here the CDR3 DNA reads TGTGCCAGTACCCCAGGGGGCCTGGGGTATGGCTACACCTTC.

The chain links TRBV5-1 to TRBJ2-3, with 9 bases identical to TRBD2. The V and J ends lost 0 bases and 0 bases, in that order; junction bases with no gene match: 8. CDR1 SGHRS and CDR2 YFSETQ come from the germline V gene. The CDR3 is made up of 18 amino acids. CDR3 in amino acids: CASSLVVAGVTSTDTQYF. CDR3 bases: TGCGCCAGCAGCTTGGTAGTAGCGGGGGTGACTAGCACAGATACGCAGTATTTT.

The chain uses TRBV7-2 and TRBJ2-1; D may be TRBD2 (5 bases). The germline V gene encodes CDR1 SGHTA and CDR2 FQGNSA. Deletions cut 1 base from V and 6 bases from J, with 13 bases between. The CDR3 is made up of 15 amino acids. The chain's CDR3 is CASSLEYEGVNEQFF. As DNA, the CDR3 is TGTGCCAGCAGCTTAGAATACGAGGGAGTCAATGAGCAGTTCTTC.

V is TRBV7-8 and J is TRBJ1-5; 9 nucleotides agree with TRBD1. The CDR3 is 16 amino acids. Germline V CDR1 and CDR2: SGHVS, FQNEAQ. After removal of 2 bases from V and 2 bases from J, the junction contained 4 bases not matched to a gene. This chain's CDR3 is CASSLFGQGRNQPQHF. CDR3 bases: TGTGCCAGCAGCTTATTTGGACAGGGGCGCAATCAGCCCCAGCATTTT.